The present entry profiles one T cell receptor beta chain with its context. Its antigen target is currently unknown. Base qualities are not at hand, and no much larger clone is one base apart. The source of the sample is a study of blood T cell repertoires in COVID-19 (TCRdb year 2020). For the wider study: Samples from collaborators originated in the United States, Italy and Spain and spanned both the acute and convalescent phases of COVID-19. Sample metadata almost always included a de-identified subject ID, COVID-19 status, age in years and sex. Samples came from the ongoing ImmuneRACE study (first 160 participants) plus 1,254 subjects from 6 global collaborators. Where available, HLA class I and class II types were taken from metadata supplied by the sample provider and were not determined by assay-based typing. The prospective study material was composed of cDNA or gDNA derived from T cells, B-cell-depleted T cells, or PBMCs. Subjects who had been exposed to COVID-19, were actively infected with it, or had recovered from it provided the deeply sampled blood TCRbeta repertoires that made up the dataset. The repertoires were made available in a free public database intended to serve as a resource for research on the immune response to SARS-CoV-2.

The immunoSEQ Assay, a bias-controlled multiplex PCR, was used to amplify TCRbeta CDR3 regions from genomic DNA. As for the original processing: Nucleated cell counts per sample were estimated from amplification of reference gene primers within the assay. To quantify the absolute abundance of each unique TCRbeta CDR3 rearrangement, sequence reads were collapsed and filtered. For each sample, productive Simpson clonality was calculated by taking the square root of Simpson's diversity index across productive rearrangements. Imported from immuneACCESS, the table was reduced by TCRdb to in-frame sequences with V and J called. These copies leave out some clones; in studies compared against another copy, an unresolved V gene accounts for under half, and the cause of the remainder is not known. The D gene and trimming were derived from the DNA, and the V and J assignments and clone size from that table. The sample profile shows 140,000 or so clones; about 87% of them were found once. Jointly, the top ten make up approximately 9% of the sample.

The germline V gene specifies ENHRY as CDR1 and SYGVKD as CDR2. The CDR3 has 19 amino acids, counting the end cysteine and phenylalanine. The CDR3 DNA has 57 bases and is translated from base 1. Clipping removes 11 bases from V and 5 bases from J, with 23 as the unmatched junction base count. Collaborating institutions collected whole blood in K2EDTA tubes following their own protocols. For TCRbeta analysis, collaborator samples were shipped as frozen whole blood, as isolated PBMCs, or as DNA extracted from either sample type. The research as a whole found: Clinical and demographic metadata were provided uncurated, with the amount varying by source and participant.

Sample: peripheral blood. The rearranged chain carries TRBV10-3 and TRBJ2-1; TRBD2 lines up with 11 middle nucleotides. The TCR sequence derives from a woman aged 45 to 65 with active or convalescent COVID-19. The nucleotides are TGTGCCTGCACACGCGGTCCGGCTAGCGGGGGGATGGGGAACAATGAGCAGTTCTTC. It specifies CACTRGPASGGMGNNEQFF.